The T cell receptor beta chain under discussion was sequenced for a study of CD8 T cells in Susac syndrome. Study summary: Patients with Susac syndrome were therapy-naive, on corticosteroids, or on intravenous immunoglobulin alone at the time that blood was drawn.

This clonotype was recorded a few times. Germline V gene data show CDR1 as MNHEY and CDR2 as SMNVEV (reference sequence). The CDR3 spans 15 residues. V gave up 5 bases and J gave up 1 base, with 9 bases separating them. Random-hexamer reverse transcription was applied to about 0.5 to 1 ug RNA. Via MiXCR, TCRdb re-called the immunoSEQ multiplex PCR reads, giving one row per CDR3 protein. The table records roughly 80,000 distinct CDR3 sequences, roughly 91% of them present only once. V is TRBV27 and J is TRBJ2-6; D is unresolved. The sample taken for sequencing was CD4+ T cells from PBMCs. The TCR was taken from a human donor with Susac syndrome. This CDR3 is CASSLPGSGANVLTF. Written as DNA, the CDR3 is TGTGCCAGCAGTCTCCCAGGATCTGGGGCCAACGTCCTGACTTTC. Looking up the rest from reference TRBV27 and TRBJ2-6 gives the full variable domain: EAQVTQNPRYLITVTGKKLTVTCSQNMNHEYMSWYRQDPGLGLRQIYYSMNVEVTDKGDVPEGYKVSRKEKRNFPLILESPSPNQTSLYFCASSLPGSGANVLTFGAGSRLTVL.